This TCR beta chain is drawn from a study of T cells in Graves' hyperthyroidism and ophthalmopathy. Amplification yielded TCR beta CDR3 regions, with RNA transcripts as the source. Primed by the HTBI set, a first-round RT-PCR was run on the TCR CDR3. MiXCR was run by TCRdb on the multiplex PCR reads, yielding one entry per CDR3 protein. The repertoire holds 730,000 or so distinct CDR3 sequences, with around 20% as singletons. The sample holds many counts of this clonotype. PBMCs came from over 8.5 ml fresh peripheral blood. The germline gives CDR1 MNHEY, CDR2 SVGAGI. Trimming pared 0 bases from V and 7 bases from J, leaving 16 bases between. The CDR3 is 16 amino acids.

The sample consisted of blood. The chain employs TRBV6-5 and TRBJ2-1, with a tentative D call TRBD2 (6 bases). The receptor's source is a woman in her fifties or sixties with Graves' hyperthyroidism that later progressed to Graves' ophthalmopathy. The CDR3 loop reads CASSYSRGASRNEQFF. DNA of the CDR3: TGTGCCAGCAGTTACTCCCGCGGGGCCTCCCGGAATGAGCAGTTCTTC.